This T cell receptor (beta chain) was retrieved from a study of shared clonotypes between healthy human individuals. Produced via immunoSEQ multiplex PCR; TCRdb's table is partial and in-frame only. The table includes about 530,000 clones, 90% to 96% detected once. The CDR3 is 11 residues long. From germline, CDR1 is SGDLS and CDR2 YYNGEE. The V gene lost 3 bases and the J gene lost 10 bases, with 10 bases spanning the gap. The chain combines TRBV9 with TRBJ1-2; maybe TRBD1 (5 bases). The material sequenced was naive CD4+ T cells sorted from blood. Subset noted: CD45RA+ positively selected. This TCR was sampled from a woman aged 30 to 39 in good health. The CDR3 spells CASSAPGTYTF. In DNA form, the CDR3 reads TGTGCCAGCAGCGCTCCGGGGACCTACACCTTC. The whole variable domain, filled in from reference TRBV9 and TRBJ1-2, reads DSGVTQTPKHLITATGQRVTLRCSPRSGDLSVYWYQQSLDQGLQFLIQYYNGEERAKGNILERFSAQQFPDLHSELNLSSLELGDSALYFCASSAPGTYTFGSGTRLTVV.